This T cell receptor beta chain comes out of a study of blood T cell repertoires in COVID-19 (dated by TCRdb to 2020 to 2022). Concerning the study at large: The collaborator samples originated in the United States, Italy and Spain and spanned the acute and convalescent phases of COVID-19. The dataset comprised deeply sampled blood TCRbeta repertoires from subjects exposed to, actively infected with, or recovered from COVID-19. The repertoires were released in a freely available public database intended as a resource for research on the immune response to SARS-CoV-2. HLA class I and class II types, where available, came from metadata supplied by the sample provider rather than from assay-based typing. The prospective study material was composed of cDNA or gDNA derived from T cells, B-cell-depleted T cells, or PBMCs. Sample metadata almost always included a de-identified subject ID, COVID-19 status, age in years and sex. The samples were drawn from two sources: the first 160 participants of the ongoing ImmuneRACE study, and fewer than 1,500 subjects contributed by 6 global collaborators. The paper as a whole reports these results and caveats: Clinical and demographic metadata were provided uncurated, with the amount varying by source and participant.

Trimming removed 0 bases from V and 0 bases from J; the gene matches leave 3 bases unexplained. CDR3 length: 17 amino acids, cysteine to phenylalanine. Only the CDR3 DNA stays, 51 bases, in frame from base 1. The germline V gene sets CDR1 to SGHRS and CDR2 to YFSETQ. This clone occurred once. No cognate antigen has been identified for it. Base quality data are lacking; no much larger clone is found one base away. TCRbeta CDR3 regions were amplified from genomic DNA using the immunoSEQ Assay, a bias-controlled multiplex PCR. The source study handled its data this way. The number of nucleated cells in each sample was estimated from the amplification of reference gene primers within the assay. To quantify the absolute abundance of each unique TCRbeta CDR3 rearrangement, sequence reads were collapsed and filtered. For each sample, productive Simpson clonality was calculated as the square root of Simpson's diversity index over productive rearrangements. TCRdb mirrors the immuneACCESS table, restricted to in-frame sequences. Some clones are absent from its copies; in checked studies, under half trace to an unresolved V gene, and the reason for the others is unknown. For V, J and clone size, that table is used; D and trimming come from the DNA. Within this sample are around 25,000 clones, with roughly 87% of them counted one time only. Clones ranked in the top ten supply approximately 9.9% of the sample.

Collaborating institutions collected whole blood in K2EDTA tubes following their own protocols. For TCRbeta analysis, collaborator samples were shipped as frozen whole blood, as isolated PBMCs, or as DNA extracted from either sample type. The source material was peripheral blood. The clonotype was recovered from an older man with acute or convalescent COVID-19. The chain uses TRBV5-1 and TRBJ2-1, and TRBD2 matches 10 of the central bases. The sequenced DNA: TGCGCCAGCAGCTTGGTGGCTAGCGGGAGCTCCTACAATGAGCAGTTCTTC. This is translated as CASSLVASGSSYNEQFF.